Listed below are T cell receptor beta chains from one sample, sequenced in a study of OX40 agonist ivuxolimab in advanced cancers. TCRdb's copy holds only in-frame clones and misses some; the assay was immunoSEQ multiplex PCR. The sample includes 65,000 to 80,000 clones, approximately 87% of them seen just once. This sample comprised CD4+ or CD8+ T cells sorted from blood, obtained in a trial of the OX40 agonist ivuxolimab. These receptors were obtained from an adult with an advanced solid tumor such as melanoma, head and neck, liver or kidney cancer. The CDR3 runs from the conserved cysteine through the conserved F or W. The order of the fields is J gene, V gene, D gene, clone size, CDR3 DNA, CDR3 protein. The D gene is left open where the match is weak. Clone size is not always given. Where it is, it says once, few, many or a class for expanded clones.

TRBJ1-2,TRBV7-2,-,-,TGTGCCAGCAGCTTACGAGGGGGCTACACCTTC,CASSLRGGYTF
TRBJ2-7,TRBV9,-,-,TGTGCCAGCGCTACGGGCCCGGGGATGGCCTACGAGCAGTACTTC,CASATGPGMAYEQYF
TRBJ1-2,TRBV16,-,-,TGTGCCAGCAGCGGCGGACAGATAGAAACTAACTATGGCTACACCTTC,CASSGGQIETNYGYTF
TRBJ2-5,TRBV6-1,TRBD2,-,TGTGCCAGCAGTGCGGGACGGGGGGGTCAAGAGACCCAGTACTTC,CASSAGRGGQETQYF
TRBJ2-7,TRBV7-2,TRBD2,-,TGTGCCAGCAGCTTAGCTAGCGGGGGACCCTACGAGCAGTACTTC,CASSLASGGPYEQYF
TRBJ2-2,TRBV12-5,-,-,TGTGCTAGTGGCCTGAACACCGGGGAGCTGTTTTTT,CASGLNTGELFF
TRBJ2-7,TRBV6-6,TRBD1,-,TGTGCCAGCAGTCGGACAGGGGGCGGGTACGAGCAGTACTTC,CASSRTGGGYEQYF
TRBJ1-1,TRBV7-2,-,-,TGTGCCAGCAGCCGTGACGTTAACACTGAAGCTTTCTTT,CASSRDVNTEAFF
TRBJ1-2,TRBV20-1,-,-,TGCAGTGCTAGAAAGGACTATGGCTACACCTTC,CSARKDYGYTF
TRBJ2-2,TRBV2,TRBD1,-,TGTGCCAGCAGCAGGACAGGCCCTAACACCGGGGAGCTGTTTTTT,CASSRTGPNTGELFF
TRBJ1-4,TRBV11-2,-,-,TGTGCCAGCAGCCCCCCCAGGGTTGAAAAACTGTTTTTT,CASSPPRVEKLFF
TRBJ2-1,TRBV7-8,-,once,TGTGCCAGCAGCCCCCGACTGATTAGCGCGTACAATGAGCAGTTCTTC,CASSPRLISAYNEQFF
TRBJ1-4,TRBV18,TRBD1,-,TGTGCCACCTCCGGGACAGGGTTAACCCCTAATGAAAAACTGTTTTTT,CATSGTGLTPNEKLFF
TRBJ1-6,TRBV6-5,TRBD1,few,TGTGCCAGCAGCCCCGGGACAGATTCACCCCTCCACTTT,CASSPGTDSPLHF
TRBJ2-3,TRBV9,TRBD2,once,TGTGCCAGCAGCTCCAGAAGACTAGCGGGGGAGTGGGATACGCAGTATTTT,CASSSRRLAGEWDTQYF
TRBJ2-5,TRBV9,TRBD2,-,TGTGCCAGCAGCGGTAGCGGGGGGGGGAAAGAGACCCAGTACTTC,CASSGSGGGKETQYF
TRBJ2-7,TRBV15,-,-,TGTGCCACCAGCAGGGGGGGGACACAATCATTCGAGCAGTACTTC,CATSRGGTQSFEQYF
TRBJ1-2,TRBV11-2,-,-,TGTGCCAGCAGCTTAGGCCGGAACTATGGCTACACCTTC,CASSLGRNYGYTF
TRBJ2-7,TRBV19,TRBD1,-,TGTGCCAGTAGAATCTTGCCGGGACAGCGCTACGAGCAGTACTTC,CASRILPGQRYEQYF
TRBJ1-6,TRBV5-6,TRBD1,-,TGTGCCAGCAGCTGGGGACAGGGGGATTCACCCCTCCACTTT,CASSWGQGDSPLHF
TRBJ2-1,TRBV4-2,TRBD1,-,TGTGCCAGCAGCCCAGGCGGGGGACAGGGGGCCAATGAGCAGTTCTTC,CASSPGGGQGANEQFF
TRBJ1-2,TRBV27,-,-,TGTGCCAGCAGTTTAAAGCAGGGAGGCTATGGCTACACCTTC,CASSLKQGGYGYTF
TRBJ1-2,TRBV5-6,TRBD1,-,TGTGCCAGCAGCCCAGGGGGTTCGGATAACTATGGCTACACCTTC,CASSPGGSDNYGYTF